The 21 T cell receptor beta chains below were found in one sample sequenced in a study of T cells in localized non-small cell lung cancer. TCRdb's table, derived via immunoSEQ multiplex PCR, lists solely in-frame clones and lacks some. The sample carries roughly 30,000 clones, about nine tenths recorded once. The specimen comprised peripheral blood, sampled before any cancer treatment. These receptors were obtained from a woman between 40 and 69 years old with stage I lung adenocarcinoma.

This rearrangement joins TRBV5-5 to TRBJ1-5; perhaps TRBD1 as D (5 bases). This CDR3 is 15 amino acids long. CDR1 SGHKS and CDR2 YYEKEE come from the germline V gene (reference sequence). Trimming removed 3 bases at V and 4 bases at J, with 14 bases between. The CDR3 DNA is TGTGCCAGCAGCTGGACCGGGACTGAGAATCAGCCCCAGCATTTT. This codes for CASSWTGTENQPQHF.

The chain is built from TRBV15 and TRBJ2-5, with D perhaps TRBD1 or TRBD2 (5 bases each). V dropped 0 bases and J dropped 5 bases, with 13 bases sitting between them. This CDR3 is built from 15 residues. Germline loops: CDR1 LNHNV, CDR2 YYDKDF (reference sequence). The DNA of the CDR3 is TGTGCCACCAGCAGAGATGGGACCGTGGGGGAGACCCAGTACTTC. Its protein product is CATSRDGTVGETQYF.

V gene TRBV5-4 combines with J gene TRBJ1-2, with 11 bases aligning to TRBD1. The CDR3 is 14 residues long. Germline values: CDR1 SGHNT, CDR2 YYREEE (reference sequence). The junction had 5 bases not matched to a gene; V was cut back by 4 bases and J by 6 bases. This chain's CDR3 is CASSQGQGDNGYTF. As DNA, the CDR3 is TGTGCCAGCAGCCAGGGACAGGGGGATAATGGCTACACCTTC. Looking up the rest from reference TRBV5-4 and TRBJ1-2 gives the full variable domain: ETGVTQSPTHLIKTRGQQVTLRCSSQSGHNTVSWYQQALGQGPQFIFQYYREEENGRGNFPPRFSGLQFPNYSSELNVNALELDDSALYLCASSQGQGDNGYTFGSGTRLTVV.

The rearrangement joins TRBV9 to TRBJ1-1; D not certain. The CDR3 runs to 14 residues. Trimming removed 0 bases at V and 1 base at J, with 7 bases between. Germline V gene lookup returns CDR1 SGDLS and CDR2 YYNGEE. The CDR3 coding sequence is TGTGCCAGCAGCGTAGCTTGGGGGAACACTGAAGCTTTCTTT. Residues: CASSVAWGNTEAFF.

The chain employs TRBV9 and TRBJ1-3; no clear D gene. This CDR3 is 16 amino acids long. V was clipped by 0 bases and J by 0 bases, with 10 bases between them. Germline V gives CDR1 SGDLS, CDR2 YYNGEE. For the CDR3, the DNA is TGTGCCAGCAGCGTAGATGCGAGAGACTCTGGAAACACCATATATTTT. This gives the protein CASSVDARDSGNTIYF.

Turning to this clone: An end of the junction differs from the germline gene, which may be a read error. Here the CDR3 DNA reads TGTGCCAGCAGCTTAGGCGGATACATGGCCGAGGAGTACTTC. It is translated as CASSLGGYMAEEYF. This chain links TRBV7-8 with TRBJ2-7; D uncertain. This CDR3 spans 14 amino acids. The germline V gene encodes CDR1 SGHVS and CDR2 FQNEAQ.

CDR3 residues: CASSPVPGQGAGEKLFF. The CDR3 DNA follows: TGTGCCAGCAGCCCCGTCCCGGGACAGGGGGCCGGAGAAAAACTGTTTTTT. The rearrangement uses TRBV5-4 and TRBJ1-4, with 12 bases identical to TRBD1. V lost 4 bases and J lost 8; bases outside the gene matches: 12. Germline CDR1 is SGHNT and CDR2 is YYREEE (reference sequence). The CDR3 contains 17 residues.

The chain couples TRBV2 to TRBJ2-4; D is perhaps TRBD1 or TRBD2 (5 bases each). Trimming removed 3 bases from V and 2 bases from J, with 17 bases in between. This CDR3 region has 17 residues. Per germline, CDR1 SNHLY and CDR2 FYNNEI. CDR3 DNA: TGTGCCAGCAGTGAGGGGGTTGGAGGTTTGACCAAAAACATTCAGTACTTC. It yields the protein CASSEGVGGLTKNIQYF.

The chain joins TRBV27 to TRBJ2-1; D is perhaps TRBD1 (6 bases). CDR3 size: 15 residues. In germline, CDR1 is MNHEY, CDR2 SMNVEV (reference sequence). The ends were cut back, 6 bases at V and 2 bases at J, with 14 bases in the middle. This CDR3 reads CASSTGPDPYNEQFF. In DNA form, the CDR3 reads TGTGCCAGCAGCACAGGGCCTGATCCCTACAATGAGCAGTTCTTC.

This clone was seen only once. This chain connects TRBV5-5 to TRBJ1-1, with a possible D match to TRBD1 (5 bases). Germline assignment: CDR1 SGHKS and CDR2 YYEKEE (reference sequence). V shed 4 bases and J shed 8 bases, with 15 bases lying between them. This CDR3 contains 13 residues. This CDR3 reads CASSPRGVLEAFF. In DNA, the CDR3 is TGTGCCAGCAGCCCCCGAGGGGTGTTAGAAGCTTTCTTT. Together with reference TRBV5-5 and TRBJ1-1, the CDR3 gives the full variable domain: DAGVTQSPTHLIKTRGQQVTLRCSPISGHKSVSWYQQVLGQGPQFIFQYYEKEERGRGNFPDRFSARQFPNYSSELNVNALLLGDSALYLCASSPRGVLEAFFGQGTRLTVV.

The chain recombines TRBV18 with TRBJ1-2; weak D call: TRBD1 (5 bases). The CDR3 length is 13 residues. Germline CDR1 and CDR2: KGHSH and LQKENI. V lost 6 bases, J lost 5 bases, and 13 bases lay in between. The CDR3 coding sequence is TGTGCCAGCTCGCAGGGTTCGACATATGGCTACACCTTC. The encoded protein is CASSQGSTYGYTF.

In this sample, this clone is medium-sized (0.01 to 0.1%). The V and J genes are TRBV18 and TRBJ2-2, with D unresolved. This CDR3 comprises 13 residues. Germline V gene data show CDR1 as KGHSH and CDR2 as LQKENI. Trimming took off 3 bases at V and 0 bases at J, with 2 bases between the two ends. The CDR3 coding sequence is TGTGCCAGCTCACCGGCGAACACCGGGGAGCTGTTTTTT. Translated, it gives CASSPANTGELFF.

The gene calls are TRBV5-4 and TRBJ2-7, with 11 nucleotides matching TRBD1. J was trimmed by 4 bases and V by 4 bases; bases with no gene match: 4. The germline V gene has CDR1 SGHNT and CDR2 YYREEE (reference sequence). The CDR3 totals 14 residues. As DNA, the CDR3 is TGTGCCAGCAGCGCCGGGACAGGGGGATACGAGCAGTACTTC. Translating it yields CASSAGTGGYEQYF.

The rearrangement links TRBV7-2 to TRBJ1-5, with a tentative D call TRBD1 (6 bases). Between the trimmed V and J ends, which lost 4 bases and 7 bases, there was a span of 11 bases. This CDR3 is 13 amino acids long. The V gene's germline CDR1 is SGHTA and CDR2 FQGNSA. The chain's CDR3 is CASSSRQGQPQHF. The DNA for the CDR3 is TGTGCCAGCAGCTCACGCCAGGGGCAGCCCCAGCATTTT.

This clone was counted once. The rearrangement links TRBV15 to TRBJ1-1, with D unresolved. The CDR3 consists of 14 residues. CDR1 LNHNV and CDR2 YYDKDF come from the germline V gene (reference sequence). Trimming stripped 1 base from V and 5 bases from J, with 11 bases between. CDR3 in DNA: TGTGCCACCAGCAGAGTTGGGTTTCTAACTGAAGCTTTCTTT. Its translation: CATSRVGFLTEAFF. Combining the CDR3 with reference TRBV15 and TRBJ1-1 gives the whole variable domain DAMVIQNPRYQVTQFGKPVTLSCSQTLNHNVMYWYQQKSSQAPKLLFHYYDKDFNNEADTPDNFQSRRPNTSFCFLDIRSPGLGDTAMYLCATSRVGFLTEAFFGQGTRLTVV.

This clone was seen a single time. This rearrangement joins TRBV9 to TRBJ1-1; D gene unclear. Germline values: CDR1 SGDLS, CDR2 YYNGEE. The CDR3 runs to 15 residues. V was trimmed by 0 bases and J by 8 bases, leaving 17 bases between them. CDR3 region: CASSVATSLAQEAFF. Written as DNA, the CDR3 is TGTGCCAGCAGCGTAGCTACTTCCTTAGCTCAGGAAGCTTTCTTT.

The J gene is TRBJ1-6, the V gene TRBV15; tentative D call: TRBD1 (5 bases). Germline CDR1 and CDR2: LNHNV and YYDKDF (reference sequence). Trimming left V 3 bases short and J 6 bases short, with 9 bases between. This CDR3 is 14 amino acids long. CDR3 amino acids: CATSSRQSNSPLHF. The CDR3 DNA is TGTGCCACCAGCAGTAGACAGAGTAATTCACCCCTCCACTTT. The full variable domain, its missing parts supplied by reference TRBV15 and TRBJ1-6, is DAMVIQNPRYQVTQFGKPVTLSCSQTLNHNVMYWYQQKSSQAPKLLFHYYDKDFNNEADTPDNFQSRRPNTSFCFLDIRSPGLGDTAMYLCATSSRQSNSPLHFGNGTRLTVT.

CDR3 residues: CASSLNRGPNYGYTF. The CDR3 bases are TGTGCCAGCAGTCTCAACAGGGGGCCTAACTATGGCTACACCTTC. J is TRBJ1-2 and V is TRBV2, with 9 nucleotides matching TRBD1. Trimming removed 5 bases from V and 0 bases from J; junction bases left unmatched: 4. The CDR3 length is 15 residues. Germline CDR1 SNHLY, CDR2 FYNNEI.

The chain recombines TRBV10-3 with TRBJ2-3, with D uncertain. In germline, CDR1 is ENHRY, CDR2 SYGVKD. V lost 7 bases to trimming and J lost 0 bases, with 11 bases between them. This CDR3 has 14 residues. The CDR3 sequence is CAITPDLSTDTQYF. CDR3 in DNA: TGTGCCATCACCCCTGACCTTAGCACAGATACGCAGTATTTT.

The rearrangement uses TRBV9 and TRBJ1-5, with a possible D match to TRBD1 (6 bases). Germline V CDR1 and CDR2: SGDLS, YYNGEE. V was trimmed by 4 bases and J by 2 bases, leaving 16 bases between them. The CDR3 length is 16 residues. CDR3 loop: CASSPEGVWGNQPQHF. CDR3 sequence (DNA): TGTGCCAGCAGCCCCGAGGGGGTGTGGGGCAATCAGCCCCAGCATTTT. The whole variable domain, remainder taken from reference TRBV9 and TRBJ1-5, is DSGVTQTPKHLITATGQRVTLRCSPRSGDLSVYWYQQSLDQGLQFLIQYYNGEERAKGNILERFSAQQFPDLHSELNLSSLELGDSALYFCASSPEGVWGNQPQHFGDGTRLSIL.

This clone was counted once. The CDR3 region is CASSQDSGAQPTGELFF. CDR3 nucleotide sequence: TGCGCCAGCAGCCAAGATTCAGGGGCTCAACCCACCGGGGAGCTGTTTTTT. The chain joins TRBV4-3 to TRBJ2-2, with D maybe TRBD1 (6 bases). Trimming cost V 0 bases and J 4 bases, with 15 bases left between them. Germline V gene sequence: CDR1 LGHNA, CDR2 YSLEER. The CDR3 is 17 residues long.